This TCR beta chain is from a study of patients and donors after allogeneic stem cell transplantation. The germline V and J ends were trimmed by 6 bases and 3 bases, with 16 bases remaining between them. There are 14 residues in the CDR3. From germline, CDR1 is SQVTM and CDR2 ANQGSEA. TCRdb itself ran the RT-PCR reads through MiXCR, one entry per CDR3 protein. Of more than 850,000 distinct CDR3 sequences listed, about 20% are singletons. This receptor was identified in a human donor who was either an allogeneic HSCT recipient or a stem cell or donor lymphocyte infusion donor (not recorded which). It is not recorded whose cells these are; they may come from a transplant donor. Sequences were obtained from blood, either unsorted or a sorted T cell fraction (not recorded which). The rearrangement uses TRBV29-1 and TRBJ2-3; maybe TRBD1 (5 bases). Written as DNA, the CDR3 is TGCAGCGTGGGTCTCAGGGTCGGAACAGATACGCAGTATTTT. Its translation is CSVGLRVGTDTQYF.